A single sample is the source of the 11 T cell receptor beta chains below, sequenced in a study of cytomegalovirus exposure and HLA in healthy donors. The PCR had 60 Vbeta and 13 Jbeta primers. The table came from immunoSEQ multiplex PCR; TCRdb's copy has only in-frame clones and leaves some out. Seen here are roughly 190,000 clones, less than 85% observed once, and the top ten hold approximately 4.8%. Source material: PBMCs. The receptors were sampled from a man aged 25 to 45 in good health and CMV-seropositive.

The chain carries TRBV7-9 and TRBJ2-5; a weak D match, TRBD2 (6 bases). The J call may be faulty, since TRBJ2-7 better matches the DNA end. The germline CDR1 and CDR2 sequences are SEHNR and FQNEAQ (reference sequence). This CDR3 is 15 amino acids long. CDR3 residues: CASSLLAGKNYEQYF. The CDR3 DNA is TGTGCCAGCAGCCTCCTCGCGGGAAAAAACTACGAGCAGTACTTC.

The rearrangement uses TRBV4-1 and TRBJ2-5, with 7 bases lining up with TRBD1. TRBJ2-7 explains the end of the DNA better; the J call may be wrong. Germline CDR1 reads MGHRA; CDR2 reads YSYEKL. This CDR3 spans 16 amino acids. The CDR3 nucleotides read TGCGCCAGCAGCCAGTCCCAGGGGGACGGTAGCTACGAGCAGTACTTC. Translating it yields CASSQSQGDGSYEQYF.

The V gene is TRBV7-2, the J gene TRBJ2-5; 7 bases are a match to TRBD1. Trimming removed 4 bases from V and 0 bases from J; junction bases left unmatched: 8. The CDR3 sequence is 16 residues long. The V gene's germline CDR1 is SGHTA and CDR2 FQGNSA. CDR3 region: CASSSHRGWYQETQYF. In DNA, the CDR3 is TGTGCCAGCAGCTCCCACAGGGGTTGGTACCAAGAGACCCAGTACTTC.

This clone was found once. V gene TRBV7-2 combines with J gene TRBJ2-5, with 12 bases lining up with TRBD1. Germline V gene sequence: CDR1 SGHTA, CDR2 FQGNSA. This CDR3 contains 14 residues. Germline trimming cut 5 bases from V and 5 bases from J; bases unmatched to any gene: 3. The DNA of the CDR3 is TGTGCCAGCAGCCGGGACAGGGGGCGGGAGACCCAGTACTTC. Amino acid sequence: CASSRDRGRETQYF. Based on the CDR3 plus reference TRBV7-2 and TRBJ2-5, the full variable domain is GAGVSQSPSNKVTEKGKDVELRCDPISGHTALYWYRQSLGQGLEFLIYFQGNSAPDKSGLPSDRFSAERTGGSVSTLTIQRTQQEDSAVYLCASSRDRGRETQYFGPGTRLLVL.

CDR3 region: CAISRQGYGYTF. CDR3 coding DNA: TGTGCCATCTCCAGGCAGGGCTATGGCTACACCTTC. The rearrangement uses TRBV28 and TRBJ1-2; perhaps TRBD1 as D (5 bases). The length of the CDR3 is 12 residues. V lost 10 bases, J lost 4 bases, and 13 bases lay in between. Germline V gene lookup returns CDR1 MDHEN and CDR2 SYDVKM.

CDR3 sequence: CASSMQRTGSEQYF. For the CDR3, the DNA is TGTGCCAGTAGTATGCAAAGGACAGGGTCCGAGCAGTACTTC. V gene TRBV19 combines with J gene TRBJ2-7; 8 bases match TRBD1. Germline CDR1 LNHDA, CDR2 SQIVND (reference sequence). The ends lost 3 bases at V and 6 bases at J; junction bases unmatched: 7. CDR3 length equals 14 residues.

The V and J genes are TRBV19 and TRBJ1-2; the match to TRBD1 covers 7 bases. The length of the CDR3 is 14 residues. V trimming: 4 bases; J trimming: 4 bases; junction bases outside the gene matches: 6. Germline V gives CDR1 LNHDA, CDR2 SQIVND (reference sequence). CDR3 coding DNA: TGTGCCAGTAGTACCACCCGACAGGGCTATGGCTACACCTTC. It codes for CASSTTRQGYGYTF.

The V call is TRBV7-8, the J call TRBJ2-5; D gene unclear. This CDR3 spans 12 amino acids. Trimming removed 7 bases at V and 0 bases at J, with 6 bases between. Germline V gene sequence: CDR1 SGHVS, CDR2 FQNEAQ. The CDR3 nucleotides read TGTGCCAGCACCCGGTACCAAGAGACCCAGTACTTC. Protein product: CASTRYQETQYF.

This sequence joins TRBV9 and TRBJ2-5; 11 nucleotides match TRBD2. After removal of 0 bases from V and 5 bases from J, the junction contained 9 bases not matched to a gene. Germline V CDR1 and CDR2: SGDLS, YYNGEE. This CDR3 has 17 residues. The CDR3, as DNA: TGTGCCAGCAGCGTAGGGGGTAGCGGGAGGGCCTTGGAGACCCAGTACTTC. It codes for CASSVGGSGRALETQYF.

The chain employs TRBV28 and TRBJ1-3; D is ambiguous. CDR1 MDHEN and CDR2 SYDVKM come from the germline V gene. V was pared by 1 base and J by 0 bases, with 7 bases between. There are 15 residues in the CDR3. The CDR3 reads CASSLSVASGNTIYF. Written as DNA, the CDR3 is TGTGCCAGCAGTTTATCTGTGGCCTCTGGAAACACCATATATTTT.

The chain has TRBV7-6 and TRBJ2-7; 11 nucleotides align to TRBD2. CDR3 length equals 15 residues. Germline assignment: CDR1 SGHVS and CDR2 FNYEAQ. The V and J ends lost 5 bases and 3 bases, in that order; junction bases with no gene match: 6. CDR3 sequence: CASSPQGLAVYEQYF. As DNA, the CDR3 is TGTGCCAGCAGCCCTCAGGGACTAGCGGTCTACGAGCAGTACTTC.